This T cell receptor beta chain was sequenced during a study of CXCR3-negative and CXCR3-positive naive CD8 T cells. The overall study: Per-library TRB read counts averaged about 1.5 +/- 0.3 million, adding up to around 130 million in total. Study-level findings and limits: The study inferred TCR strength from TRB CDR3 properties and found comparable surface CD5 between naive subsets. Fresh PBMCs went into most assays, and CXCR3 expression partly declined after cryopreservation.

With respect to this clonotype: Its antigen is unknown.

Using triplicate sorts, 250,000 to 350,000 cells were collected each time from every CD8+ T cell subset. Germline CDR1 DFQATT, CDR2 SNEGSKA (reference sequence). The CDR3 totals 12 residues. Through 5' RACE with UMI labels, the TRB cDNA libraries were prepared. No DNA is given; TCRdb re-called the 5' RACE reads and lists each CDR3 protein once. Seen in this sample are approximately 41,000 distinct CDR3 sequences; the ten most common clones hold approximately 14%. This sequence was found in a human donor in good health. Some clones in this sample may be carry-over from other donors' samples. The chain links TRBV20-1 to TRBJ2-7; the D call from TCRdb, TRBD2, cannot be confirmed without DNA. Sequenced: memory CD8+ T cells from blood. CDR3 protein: CSTGIAYYEQYF.